This entry lists 29 T cell receptor beta chains sequenced from one sample in a study of blood T cell repertoires in COVID-19 (dated by TCRdb to about 2020). The library was generated by the immunoSEQ multiplex PCR assay. The immuneACCESS repertoire file appears here via TCRdb, limited to in-frame rearrangements. These files lack a portion of the clones; in checked studies, under half of the deficit traces to unresolved V genes, and the cause of the others is not known. This sample has approximately 140,000 clones in its table, and more than 80% of those were observed once. The ten largest account for under 15% of the sample. The sample taken for sequencing was peripheral blood. The receptors derive from a man between 18 and 35 years old with COVID-19, enrolled during active disease.

The chain combines TRBV18 with TRBJ1-1; weak D call: TRBD1 (5 bases). This CDR3 is 15 amino acids long. Germline V gives CDR1 KGHSH, CDR2 LQKENI. Trimming took off 0 bases at V and 4 bases at J, with 12 bases between the two ends. In nucleotides, the CDR3 is TGTGCCAGCTCACCACCCCCAGGTAGGGGCACTGAAGCTTTCTTT. As protein: CASSPPPGRGTEAFF.

V usage is TRBV5-1 and J usage is TRBJ2-5, with D possibly being TRBD1 (6 bases). Trimming removed 2 bases at V and 5 bases at J, with 13 bases between. In germline, CDR1 is SGHRS, CDR2 YFSETQ. CDR3 length: 14 residues. The CDR3 loop is CASSLGGEQETQYF. CDR3 sequence (DNA): TGCGCCAGCAGCTTAGGGGGAGAACAGGAGACCCAGTACTTC.

The chain uses TRBV19 and TRBJ1-3, with 8 bases aligning to TRBD1. This CDR3 is 15 amino acids long. V lost 4 bases, J lost 4 bases, and 6 bases stayed unmatched. The germline V gene has CDR1 LNHDA and CDR2 SQIVND (reference sequence). CDR3 bases: TGTGCCAGTAGTACGGACAGGGAACCGGGAAACACCATATATTTT. Translated, it gives CASSTDREPGNTIYF.

This clone was recorded only once. The rearrangement joins TRBV7-9 to TRBJ1-5; 7 nucleotides agree with TRBD1. V was clipped by 4 bases and J by 2 bases; unmatched bases: 5. The germline CDR1 and CDR2 sequences are SEHNR and FQNEAQ (reference sequence). The CDR3 is made up of 15 amino acids. CDR3 in amino acids: CASSSQGTGNQPQHF. CDR3 in DNA: TGTGCCAGCAGCTCACAAGGGACAGGCAATCAGCCCCAGCATTTT.

V usage is TRBV5-8 and J usage is TRBJ1-1; possibly TRBD1 for D (6 bases). Germline CDR1 and CDR2: SGHTS and YDEGEE. V lost 6 bases and J lost 1, with 16 bases in between. The CDR3 spans 15 residues. In nucleotides, the CDR3 is TGTGCCAGCAACCCGTACGGACAGTGGAACACTGAAGCTTTCTTT. Translating gives CASNPYGQWNTEAFF.

This clone came up once. This chain uses TRBV27 with TRBJ2-1; TRBD1 matches 10 bases. Trimming at V came to 1 base and at J to 4 bases, leaving 25 bases not matched to a gene. The CDR3 extends over 23 amino acids. Germline V gene data show CDR1 as MNHEY and CDR2 as SMNVEV (reference sequence). The CDR3 region is CASSLFSIGPGKPRDRGYNEQFF. CDR3 sequence (DNA): TGTGCCAGCAGTTTATTCAGCATTGGCCCCGGGAAGCCACGGGACAGGGGATACAATGAGCAGTTCTTC.

The rearrangement links TRBV3-1 (or the pseudogene TRBV3-2) to TRBJ2-4, with 8 bases matching TRBD1. This CDR3 comprises 17 residues. CDR1 is LGHDT, CDR2 YNNKEL, per germline (reference sequence). V gave up 0 bases and J gave up 8 bases; unmatched junction bases: 12. This chain's CDR3 is CASSQDTRGLTIDIQYF. DNA for the CDR3: TGTGCCAGCAGCCAAGATACCAGGGGGCTAACAATTGACATTCAGTACTTC.

This clone is a singleton in its sample. The chain combines TRBV11-3 with TRBJ2-7; 10 bases are a match to TRBD2. Trimming at V came to 1 base and at J to 2 bases, leaving 2 bases not matched to a gene. CDR1 is SGHNT and CDR2 is YENEEA in the germline V gene. The CDR3 consists of 15 residues. Here the CDR3 DNA reads TGTGCCAGCAGCTTAGGAGCGGGAGGGCCCTACGAGCAGTACTTC. As protein: CASSLGAGGPYEQYF.

V is TRBV12-3 or TRBV12-4 and J is TRBJ2-7, with D tentatively TRBD2 (5 bases). Trimming stripped 7 bases from V and 5 bases from J, with 15 bases between. The CDR3 spans 13 residues. The CDR3 loop reads CASTPLRGDEQYF. The CDR3 DNA reads TGTGCCAGCACACCCCTCCGGGGAGACGAGCAGTACTTC.

J is TRBJ2-2 and V is TRBV3-1 (or the pseudogene TRBV3-2), with 9 bases lining up with TRBD2. V gave up 0 bases and J gave up 3 bases; unmatched junction bases: 11. The CDR3 totals 19 residues. In germline, CDR1 is LGHDT, CDR2 YNNKEL (reference sequence). CDR3 loop: CASSQDSAASGTYTGELFF. Here the CDR3 DNA reads TGTGCCAGCAGCCAAGATTCGGCGGCTAGCGGGACGTACACCGGGGAGCTGTTTTTT.

This clone appeared once. This rearrangement joins TRBV5-4 to TRBJ2-7, with TRBD1 identical over 8 bases. Per the germline V gene, CDR1 is SGHNT and CDR2 is YYREEE (reference sequence). Trimming removed 0 bases from V and 4 bases from J; junction bases left unmatched: 6. This CDR3 region has 15 residues. The CDR3 nucleotides read TGTGCCAGCAGCTTGGCACGGACAGGGCCTTACGAGCAGTACTTC. As protein: CASSLARTGPYEQYF.

The chain combines TRBV11-3 with TRBJ2-1; D not certain. CDR1 and CDR2 from the germline V gene are SGHNT and YENEEA. Trimming pared 0 bases from V and 4 bases from J, leaving 10 bases between. The CDR3 totals 15 residues. The CDR3 here is CASSLEAGAYNEQFF. For the CDR3, the DNA is TGTGCCAGCAGCTTAGAGGCAGGCGCGTACAATGAGCAGTTCTTC.

The chain combines TRBV27 with TRBJ1-5; tentatively, D is TRBD1 (6 bases). The CDR3 is made up of 15 amino acids. Germline V gene data show CDR1 as MNHEY and CDR2 as SMNVEV (reference sequence). V was shortened by 6 bases and J by 4 bases, with 16 bases between the two germline ends. CDR3 nucleotides: TGTGCCAGCAGCCAGAGGGGGAGTTTGAATCAGCCCCAGCATTTT. Its translation: CASSQRGSLNQPQHF.

The J gene is TRBJ2-7, the V gene TRBV5-1; D not resolved. Trimming removed 1 base from V and 5 bases from J, with 10 bases in between. Germline V gene data show CDR1 as SGHRS and CDR2 as YFSETQ. This CDR3 has 13 amino acids. This chain's CDR3 is CASSLTLTNEQYF. The CDR3 DNA reads TGCGCCAGCAGCTTGACCCTGACAAACGAGCAGTACTTC.

This chain joins TRBV28 and TRBJ2-5; D is perhaps TRBD1 (6 bases). This CDR3 comprises 14 residues. V lost 5 bases to trimming and J lost 7 bases, with 17 bases between them. Germline loops: CDR1 MDHEN, CDR2 SYDVKM. The CDR3 protein is CASSLGHPSGTQYF. CDR3 nucleotide sequence: TGTGCCAGCAGTCTGGGACACCCCTCGGGGACCCAGTACTTC.

The V call is TRBV28, the J call TRBJ1-5; the D gene is possibly TRBD1 (5 bases). The germline gives CDR1 MDHEN, CDR2 SYDVKM. The length of the CDR3 is 15 residues. V lost 2 bases to trimming and J lost 7 bases, with 15 bases between them. The CDR3 nucleotides read TGTGCCAGCAGTTTACCTTTGGACAACGGCCAGCCCCAGCATTTT. Translating gives CASSLPLDNGQPQHF.

V gene TRBV7-2 combines with J gene TRBJ1-6, with 8 bases fitting TRBD1. V trimming: 6 bases; J trimming: 6 bases; junction bases outside the gene matches: 10. The CDR3 totals 16 residues. Germline assignment: CDR1 SGHTA and CDR2 FQGNSA. CDR3 DNA: TGTGCCAGCAGTTTCGATACCGGACAGGGTAATTCACCCCTCCACTTT. Translating gives CASSFDTGQGNSPLHF.

This clone came up once. At one of its ends the junction is not consistent with the germline gene, which may arise from a read error. The V call is TRBV6-5, the J call TRBJ1-4; 7 bases map to TRBD1. Germline CDR1 is MNHEY and CDR2 is SVGAGI. The CDR3 sequence is 14 residues long. In nucleotides, the CDR3 is TGTGCCAGCAGTTTGACAGGGCCTAATGAAAAACTGCTTTTT. Protein product: CASSLTGPNEKLLF.

The J gene is TRBJ2-4, the V gene TRBV5-5; perhaps TRBD1 as D (6 bases). The CDR3 consists of 16 residues. Trimming left V 0 bases short and J 0 bases short, with 10 bases between. CDR1 and CDR2 (germline): SGHKS, YYEKEE (reference sequence). CDR3 bases: TGTGCCAGCAGCTTGGGGGGGCCCCTAGCCAAAAACATTCAGTACTTC. It is translated as CASSLGGPLAKNIQYF.

The genes are TRBV5-5 and TRBJ2-7; tentatively, D is TRBD2 (7 bases). The CDR3 is 15 amino acids. V was trimmed by 0 bases and J by 5 bases, leaving 15 bases between them. Germline values: CDR1 SGHKS, CDR2 YYEKEE (reference sequence). The CDR3 DNA is TGTGCCAGCAGCTTGGCCCAGGGGAGGGAAAACGAGCAGTACTTC. It translates to CASSLAQGRENEQYF.

The chain has TRBV6-6 and TRBJ1-2, with 8 bases fitting TRBD1. The CDR3 covers 15 residues. V lost 5 bases to trimming and J lost 4 bases; unmatched junction nucleotides: 9. Germline V lookup: CDR1 MNHNY, CDR2 SVGAGI (reference sequence). The CDR3 region is CASSTYQGAGYGYTF. The CDR3 region has the DNA TGTGCCAGCAGTACATACCAGGGGGCTGGCTATGGCTACACCTTC.

This rearrangement joins TRBV19 to TRBJ2-5; 9 bases match TRBD1. The CDR3 is 14 amino acids. Germline assignment: CDR1 LNHDA and CDR2 SQIVND (reference sequence). Trimming removed 5 bases from V and 4 bases from J; junction bases left unmatched: 5. The CDR3 here is CASSSPGQGETQYF. CDR3 nucleotides: TGTGCCAGTAGTTCACCGGGACAGGGAGAGACCCAGTACTTC.

The chain recombines TRBV10-1 with TRBJ2-1, with TRBD2 matching over 8 bases. The CDR3 extends over 15 amino acids. Per the germline V gene, CDR1 is WNHNN and CDR2 is SYGVQD (reference sequence). V lost 6 bases and J lost 8; bases outside the gene matches: 12. CDR3 amino acids: CASSTPGLVCHEQFF. In DNA, the CDR3 is TGCGCCAGCAGCACGCCGGGACTAGTTTGCCATGAGCAGTTCTTC.

V is TRBV6-6 and J is TRBJ2-2, with a tentative D call TRBD1 (5 bases). Trimming left V 9 bases short and J 0 bases short, with 11 bases between. Per germline, CDR1 MNHNY and CDR2 SVGAGI (reference sequence). The CDR3 runs to 14 residues. CDR3 residues: CASYRSANTGELFF. DNA of the CDR3: TGTGCCAGTTACAGGTCCGCGAACACCGGGGAGCTGTTTTTT.

The V gene is TRBV2, the J gene TRBJ2-3, with D uncertain. This CDR3 has 13 residues. The V end lost 4 bases, the J end lost 3 bases, and 8 bases lay between the germline ends. Germline-derived CDR1 and CDR2 are SNHLY and FYNNEI. DNA of the CDR3: TGTGCCAGCAGTGCAACGGAGACAGATACGCAGTATTTT. Protein: CASSATETDTQYF.

V usage is TRBV27 and J usage is TRBJ2-7; 8 bases match TRBD1. Trimming cost V 5 bases and J 5 bases; bases outside gene matches: 5. CDR3 size: 13 residues. Germline values: CDR1 MNHEY, CDR2 SMNVEV (reference sequence). The CDR3 DNA reads as TGTGCCAGCAGTACGACAGGGGTCAACGAGCAGTACTTC. Translation: CASSTTGVNEQYF.

V is TRBV27 and J is TRBJ2-7, with 11 bases lining up with TRBD2. Germline lookup yields CDR1 MNHEY and CDR2 SMNVEV (reference sequence). The CDR3 totals 16 residues. The J segment lost 3 bases and the V segment lost 5 bases, leaving 9 bases of the junction unmatched. CDR3 in amino acids: CASSPLAGGPYYEQYF. CDR3 coding DNA: TGTGCCAGCAGTCCCCTAGCGGGAGGCCCCTACTACGAGCAGTACTTC.

As for this clone: Compared with germline, one end of the junction differs, possibly owing to a read error. This sequence joins TRBV28 and TRBJ1-4; D perhaps matches TRBD1 (6 bases). This CDR3 region has 16 residues. The germline V gene has CDR1 MDHEN and CDR2 SYDVKM. The CDR3 reads CASSSHTGSGSEKLLF. CDR3 sequence (DNA): TGTGCCAGCAGTTCCCACACAGGGAGTGGTTCTGAAAAACTGCTTTTT.

To note about this clone: One end of the junction does not line up with germline, which may come from a read error. The chain combines TRBV4-3 with TRBJ1-4, with D uncertain. CDR1 and CDR2 from the germline V gene are LGHNA and YSLEER. CDR3 length equals 15 residues. The CDR3 here is CASSPELRTSEKLLF. CDR3 DNA sequence: TGCGCCAGCAGCCCCGAACTCCGGACTTCCGAAAAACTGCTTTTT.